One and the same sample provided the 20 T cell receptor beta chains below, sequenced in a study of T cells in narcolepsy. Sequenced by immunoSEQ multiplex PCR; TCRdb stores in-frame clones only, minus some. Altogether around 25,000 clones are present, approximately 80% being singletons, with the ten largest covering 0.9% to 1.2%. The source material was memory (CD45RA-) CD4+ T cells from blood. These receptors were taken from a human donor in good health.

The CDR3 here is CASQGALGPYEKLFF. The CDR3 coding sequence is TGTGCCAGTCAGGGGGCACTTGGCCCTTATGAAAAACTGTTTTTT. V usage is TRBV6-1 and J usage is TRBJ1-4, with 8 bases aligning to TRBD1. V gave up 9 bases and J gave up 6 bases; unmatched junction bases: 12. This CDR3 comprises 15 residues. Germline lookup yields CDR1 MNHNS and CDR2 SASEGT.

This chain connects TRBV10-2 to TRBJ2-7; D not resolved. V was pared by 2 bases and J by 2 bases, with 10 bases between. Looked up from germline, CDR1 is WSHSY and CDR2 is SAAADI. The CDR3 length is 14 residues. The CDR3 DNA is TGCGCCAGCAGTGAGGCCCTGCCAGCCTACGAGCAGTACTTC. This translates into CASSEALPAYEQYF.

The rearrangement joins TRBV5-6 to TRBJ1-3; no reliable D call. V shed 3 bases and J shed 1 base, with 14 bases lying between them. Per germline, CDR1 SGHDT and CDR2 YYEEEE. The length of the CDR3 is 16 residues. CDR3 residues: CASSSDGGRSGNTIYF. In nucleotides, the CDR3 is TGTGCCAGCAGCTCTGACGGAGGAAGATCTGGAAACACCATATATTTT.

This clone was detected only once. The V call is TRBV19, the J call TRBJ1-2; D is unresolved. This CDR3 comprises 17 residues. Looked up from germline, CDR1 is LNHDA and CDR2 is SQIVND (reference sequence). Trimming took 5 bases from V and 4 from J, leaving 23 bases between them. The CDR3 here is CASSSLYEGSGVYGYTF. CDR3 sequence (DNA): TGTGCCAGTAGTTCTCTGTACGAGGGCAGCGGGGTCTATGGCTACACCTTC.

The chain couples TRBV29-1 to TRBJ2-7; 11 bases agree with TRBD1. V trimming: 1 base; J trimming: 2 bases; junction bases outside the gene matches: 4. Germline V gene sequence: CDR1 SQVTM, CDR2 ANQGSEA. This CDR3 contains 15 residues. The CDR3 coding sequence is TGCAGCGTTGAAGGAGGACAGGGGGCGCCCTACGAGCAGTACTTC. Its protein product is CSVEGGQGAPYEQYF.

The CDR3 bases are TGTGCCAGCAGTGAATCTAGCAGCTACAATGAGCAGTTCTTC. Its protein product is CASSESSSYNEQFF. The chain combines TRBV6-4 with TRBJ2-1; possible D gene TRBD2, 5 bases. Germline V CDR1 and CDR2: MRHNA, SNTAGT. This CDR3 has 14 residues. V was shortened by 3 bases and J by 3 bases, with 9 bases between the two germline ends.

This sequence joins TRBV7-6 and TRBJ2-3; no reliable D call. The ends were cut back, 1 base at V and 8 bases at J, with 10 bases in the middle. This CDR3 region has 13 residues. CDR1 and CDR2 (germline): SGHVS, FNYEAQ. The CDR3 reads CASSLGTSGTQYF. The CDR3 DNA is TGTGCCAGCAGCTTAGGTACCTCGGGTACGCAGTATTTT.

The chain combines TRBV10-2 with TRBJ2-5; 7 nucleotides line up with TRBD2. CDR1 and CDR2 from the germline V gene are WSHSY and SAAADI. J was trimmed by 5 bases and V by 4 bases; bases with no gene match: 10. The CDR3 extends over 15 amino acids. This CDR3 reads CASSGYPLGGETQYF. The CDR3 DNA is TGCGCCAGCAGTGGCTACCCCCTGGGGGGGGAGACCCAGTACTTC.

This clone was found a few times. This chain links TRBV11-2 with TRBJ2-5, with D possibly being TRBD2 (6 bases). The CDR3 contains 11 residues. Germline lookup yields CDR1 SGHAT and CDR2 FQNNGV. V lost 4 bases and J lost 7, with 7 bases in between. The CDR3 region is CASSWGGTQYF. The CDR3 DNA reads TGTGCCAGCAGCTGGGGAGGGACCCAGTACTTC.

The chain is built from TRBV7-3 and TRBJ2-7; tentatively, D is TRBD1 (5 bases). CDR3 size: 15 residues. V lost 1 base to trimming and J lost 6 bases, with 16 bases between them. Germline CDR1 and CDR2: SGHTA and FQGTGA. The CDR3 DNA follows: TGTGCCAGCAGCTTAAACGGGCAGGGTTCGAGCGAGCAGTACTTC. As protein: CASSLNGQGSSEQYF.

The DNA of the CDR3 is TGCAGCGTTGAAGATCGAGGGGGATCCTACGAGCAGTACTTC. Translation: CSVEDRGGSYEQYF. This chain joins TRBV29-1 and TRBJ2-7; maybe TRBD1 (6 bases). Between the trimmed V and J ends, which lost 0 bases and 1 base, there was a span of 10 bases. The germline gives CDR1 SQVTM, CDR2 ANQGSEA. This CDR3 has 14 residues.

The gene calls are TRBV5-5 and TRBJ2-7; TRBD1 aligns across 8 bases. The germline V gene encodes CDR1 SGHKS and CDR2 YYEKEE (reference sequence). The V and J ends lost 2 bases and 5 bases, in that order; junction bases with no gene match: 6. This CDR3 is built from 14 residues. CDR3 nucleotides: TGTGCCAGCAGCTTCGCAGGGGGCCCCAACGAGCAGTACTTC. The encoded protein is CASSFAGGPNEQYF.

The chain carries TRBV19 and TRBJ2-6; 7 bases fit TRBD1. This CDR3 comprises 16 residues. The V segment lost 4 bases and the J segment 0 bases; nucleotides outside the gene matches: 3. CDR1 is LNHDA and CDR2 is SQIVND in the germline V gene (reference sequence). The CDR3 DNA sequence: TGTGCCAGTAGTAGCGGACAGGCCTCTGGGGCCAACGTCCTGACTTTC. Translating it yields CASSSGQASGANVLTF.

CDR3 nucleotides: TGTGCCTGGAGTGTATCCGAGGGAAGCTACACCTTC. Translation gives CAWSVSEGSYTF. The genes are TRBV30 and TRBJ1-2, with unresolved D. This CDR3 has 12 residues. V shed 0 bases and J shed 9 bases, with 11 bases lying between them. In germline, CDR1 is GTSNPN, CDR2 SVGIG (reference sequence). Complete variable domain (other parts from reference TRBV30 and TRBJ1-2): SQTIHQWPATLVQPVGSPLSLECTVEGTSNPNLYWYRQAAGRGLQLLFYSVGIGQISSEVPQNLSASRPQDRQFILSSKKLLLSDSGFYLCAWSVSEGSYTFGSGTRLTVV.

The chain combines TRBV11-3 with TRBJ2-3, with D unclear. V was shortened by 3 bases and J by 6 bases, with 10 bases between the two germline ends. Germline CDR1 is SGHNT and CDR2 is YENEEA. The CDR3 consists of 13 residues. The CDR3 spells CASSFRRFDTQYF. CDR3 nucleotides: TGTGCCAGCAGCTTTCGTCGATTCGATACGCAGTATTTT.

In nucleotides, the CDR3 is TGTGCCAGCAGTGACAGGGGGCGGAACACTGAAGCTTTCTTT. Its protein product is CASSDRGRNTEAFF. The rearrangement links TRBV6-5 to TRBJ1-1, with TRBD1 matching 10 bases. V dropped 5 bases and J dropped 1; count of bases not matched to a gene: 1. The CDR3 covers 14 residues. Germline CDR1 MNHEY, CDR2 SVGAGI.

The gene calls are TRBV6-5 and TRBJ1-1; D is uncertain. There are 13 residues in the CDR3. V shed 2 bases and J shed 0 bases, with 4 bases lying between them. CDR1 and CDR2 from the germline V gene are MNHEY and SVGAGI. CDR3 amino acids: CASSYGMNTEAFF. In nucleotides, the CDR3 is TGTGCCAGCAGTTACGGGATGAACACTGAAGCTTTCTTT.

The rearrangement joins TRBV28 to TRBJ1-5; a weak D match, TRBD1 (6 bases). The ends were cut back, 7 bases at V and 6 bases at J, with 22 bases in the middle. The CDR3 has 16 amino acids. Germline loops: CDR1 MDHEN, CDR2 SYDVKM. The CDR3 is CASNPAGGADGQPQHF. In nucleotides, the CDR3 is TGTGCCAGCAACCCAGCCGGGGGCGCCGACGGTCAGCCCCAGCATTTT. Full variable domain (missing parts from reference TRBV28 and TRBJ1-5): DVKVTQSSRYLVKRTGEKVFLECVQDMDHENMFWYRQDPGLGLRLIYFSYDVKMKEKGDIPEGYSVSREKKERFSLILESASTNQTSMYLCASNPAGGADGQPQHFGDGTRLSIL.

This clone occurred a few times. The CDR3 DNA reads TGTGCCAGCAGTGAACTAGCGGGAGTGGGTGAGCAGTACTTC. It codes for CASSELAGVGEQYF. The chain has TRBV2 and TRBJ2-7, with 10 bases matching TRBD2. Germline CDR1 is SNHLY and CDR2 is FYNNEI. V lost 2 bases to trimming and J lost 7 bases; unmatched junction nucleotides: 5. The CDR3 consists of 14 residues. Full variable domain (rest looked up from reference TRBV2 and TRBJ2-7): EPEVTQTPSHQVTQMGQEVILRCVPISNHLYFYWYRQILGQKVEFLVSFYNNEISEKSEIFDDQFSVERPDGSNFTLKIRSTKLEDSAMYFCASSELAGVGEQYFGPGTRLTVT.

This clone is classed as medium-sized (0.01 to 0.1%). The genes are TRBV9 and TRBJ1-4; D ambiguous. The CDR3 runs 14 residues. Germline V gives CDR1 SGDLS, CDR2 YYNGEE. V was cut by 0 bases and J by 8 bases, with 11 bases left in between. For the CDR3, the DNA is TGTGCCAGCAGCGTAGGAGATAATGGGGAAAAACTGTTTTTT. Translation gives CASSVGDNGEKLFF.